Following are 13 T cell receptor beta chains from one sample sequenced in a study of CD8 T cells in Susac syndrome. Random hexamers served to reverse transcribe roughly 0.45 to 1 ug RNA. TCRdb fed the immunoSEQ multiplex PCR reads into MiXCR, producing one record per CDR3 protein. Of 180,000 or so distinct CDR3 sequences listed, about 96% are singletons. Sequenced input: CD4+ T cells from PBMCs. The source of these receptors is a human donor with multiple sclerosis.

This rearrangement joins TRBV30 to TRBJ2-5, with D perhaps TRBD2 (6 bases). Trimming cost V 5 bases and J 1 base, with 8 bases left between them. Germline V gene data show CDR1 as GTSNPN and CDR2 as SVGIG (reference sequence). CDR3 length equals 12 residues. The CDR3 DNA reads TGTGCCTGGGGGGACTTCCAAGAGACCCAGTACTTC. It specifies CAWGDFQETQYF.

The rearrangement joins TRBV27 to TRBJ1-2; the D is unclear. The germline V gene has CDR1 MNHEY and CDR2 SMNVEV (reference sequence). The CDR3 totals 14 residues. The V end was cut by 2 bases, the J end by 4 bases, with 11 bases between. CDR3 bases: TGTGCCAGCAGTTTAAGGGAAAAGGGCTATGGCTACACCTTC. Translating gives CASSLREKGYGYTF.

The chain joins TRBV30 to TRBJ2-7, with TRBD1 matching over 10 bases. V lost 2 bases and J lost 3; bases outside the gene matches: 7. Germline CDR1 GTSNPN, CDR2 SVGIG (reference sequence). The CDR3 is 15 residues long. DNA for the CDR3: TGTGCCTGGAGTTCCCCCGGGACAGGGGTCTACGAGCAGTACTTC. Its protein is CAWSSPGTGVYEQYF.

The rearrangement uses TRBV18 and TRBJ2-7; 10 bases agree with TRBD2. The V gene end was trimmed by 1 base and the J gene end by 7 bases; junction bases not matched to a gene: 7. The CDR3 spans 15 residues. From germline, CDR1 is KGHSH and CDR2 LQKENI. CDR3 in DNA: TGTGCCAGCTCACCACTGCTAGCGGGAGAGGGAGAGCAGTACTTC. Translated, it gives CASSPLLAGEGEQYF.

This rearrangement joins TRBV4-1 to TRBJ2-7; TRBD2 matches 8 bases. With V trimmed by 0 bases and J by 2 bases, 3 bases remained unmatched. The CDR3 has 15 residues. Germline V gene sequence: CDR1 MGHRA, CDR2 YSYEKL. CDR3 residues: CASSQDTREAYEQYF. The CDR3 DNA follows: TGCGCCAGCAGCCAAGATACGCGGGAGGCCTACGAGCAGTACTTC.

The CDR3 loop is CASSGQGGNSGANVLTF. CDR3 DNA: TGTGCCAGCAGTGGACAGGGGGGAAATTCTGGGGCCAACGTCCTGACTTTC. The chain combines TRBV12-3 or TRBV12-4 with TRBJ2-6; 10 bases align to TRBD1. The ends lost 5 bases at V and 1 base at J; junction bases unmatched: 5. This CDR3 has 17 amino acids.

The J gene is TRBJ2-7, the V gene TRBV20-1; 7 nucleotides match TRBD1. CDR1 is DFQATT, CDR2 SNEGSKA, per germline (reference sequence). The V and J ends lost 6 bases and 3 bases, in that order; junction bases with no gene match: 5. The CDR3 consists of 12 residues. The CDR3 DNA follows: TGCAGTGCCCGGGACAGAGACTACGAGCAGTACTTC. It translates to CSARDRDYEQYF.

This clonotype was counted between two and nine times. This chain uses TRBV30 with TRBJ2-7; D uncertain. The CDR3 is 14 residues long. The germline CDR1 and CDR2 sequences are GTSNPN and SVGIG (reference sequence). V was clipped by 0 bases and J by 5 bases, with 14 bases between them. The DNA for the CDR3 is TGTGCCTGGAGTGTACGGAAGGGAACCCACGAGCAGTACTTC. Protein: CAWSVRKGTHEQYF.

This chain links TRBV7-2 with TRBJ2-7, with TRBD1 matching 8 bases. Losses at the gene ends were 1 base for V and 2 bases for J; bases not matched to a gene: 1. The germline V gene encodes CDR1 SGHTA and CDR2 FQGNSA. This CDR3 comprises 14 residues. CDR3 DNA sequence: TGTGCCAGCAGCTTAGAACAGGGGGCCTACGAGCAGTACTTC. Its protein is CASSLEQGAYEQYF.

The chain links TRBV30 to TRBJ2-6; possibly TRBD1 or TRBD2 for D (5 bases each). The V end lost 4 bases, the J end lost 2 bases, and 9 bases lay between the germline ends. The CDR3 spans 14 residues. Germline assignment: CDR1 GTSNPN and CDR2 SVGIG (reference sequence). The CDR3 protein is CAWNEGPGANVLTF. The CDR3 DNA is TGTGCCTGGAACGAGGGGCCTGGGGCCAACGTCCTGACTTTC.

The rearrangement joins TRBV29-1 to TRBJ1-1; D is undetermined. There are 12 residues in the CDR3. Germline CDR1 SQVTM, CDR2 ANQGSEA. Trimming cost V 7 bases and J 3 bases, with 12 bases left between them. This CDR3 is CSADPRHTEAFF. CDR3 nucleotide sequence: TGCAGCGCCGACCCCCGGCACACTGAAGCTTTCTTT.

The chain combines TRBV11-2 with TRBJ1-1; possibly TRBD1 for D (5 bases). Trimming removed 5 bases at V and 0 bases at J, with 13 bases between. Germline V lookup: CDR1 SGHAT, CDR2 FQNNGV. This CDR3 comprises 15 residues. CDR3 bases: TGTGCCAGCAGCCCGTGGGGCGGAATGAACACTGAAGCTTTCTTT. Translating gives CASSPWGGMNTEAFF.

The chain links TRBV20-1 to TRBJ2-7, with TRBD2 matching 7 bases. V shed 3 bases, J shed 2 bases, and the junction held 1 base outside the gene matches. CDR3 size: 12 residues. CDR1 and CDR2 from the germline V gene are DFQATT and SNEGSKA (reference sequence). CDR3 amino acids: CSARRGTYEQYF. CDR3 in DNA: TGCAGTGCTAGGCGGGGGACCTACGAGCAGTACTTC.